The rows below give T cell receptor beta chains drawn from one sample of a study of blood T cell repertoires in COVID-19. The assay was immunoSEQ multiplex PCR, and TCRdb's table has in-frame clones only and misses some. In the table there are 95,000 to 150,000 clones, about four fifths of which are singletons. Sequenced material: peripheral blood. These receptors all stem from a man between 25 and 39 years old with COVID-19, enrolled during active disease. Each CDR3 is given with its conserved first and last residue. D genes are given only for firm matches. Clone size is stated in some rows and not others, as once, few, many or a class when expanded.

v_gene,len,abundance,j_gene,d_gene,CDR3aa,CDR3nt
TRBV7-9,13,-,TRBJ1-1,-,CASSYDLNTEAFF,TGTGCCAGCAGTTACGACTTGAACACTGAAGCTTTCTTT
TRBV5-1,14,-,TRBJ1-2,-,CASNQDSVNYGYTF,TGCGCCAGCAACCAGGACAGCGTTAACTATGGCTACACCTTC
TRBV5-4,15,few,TRBJ2-5,TRBD1,CASSLQGAGEETQYF,TGTGCCAGCAGCTTGCAGGGGGCGGGCGAAGAGACCCAGTACTTC
TRBV9,16,few,TRBJ2-6,TRBD1,CASSPRTGSGANVLTF,TGTGCCAGCAGCCCCCGGACAGGCTCTGGGGCCAACGTCCTGACTTTC
TRBV11-2,15,-,TRBJ1-1,-,CASSPWGGRNTEAFF,TGTGCCAGCAGCCCCTGGGGAGGGCGGAACACTGAAGCTTTCTTT
TRBV19,15,-,TRBJ2-2,TRBD1,CASSRPGGEGGELFF,TGTGCCAGTAGTAGGCCAGGGGGCGAGGGCGGGGAGCTGTTTTTT
TRBV6-1,16,-,TRBJ1-4,-,CASSDLGAATNEKLFF,TGTGCCAGCAGTGATTTGGGGGCGGCAACTAATGAAAAACTGTTTTTT
TRBV4-2,18,-,TRBJ2-1,-,CASSQAIDLREAYNEQFF,TGTGCCAGCAGCCAAGCGATAGACCTGCGCGAGGCCTACAATGAGCAGTTCTTC
TRBV10-3,16,once,TRBJ2-2,TRBD1,CAISVGQVTDTGELFF,TGTGCCATCAGTGTGGGACAGGTTACCGACACCGGGGAGCTGTTTTTT
TRBV7-9,15,-,TRBJ1-1,TRBD1,CASTIGFRTGIEAFF,TGTGCCAGTACCATAGGTTTTAGGACAGGGATTGAAGCTTTCTTT
TRBV6-2/TRBV6-3,16,-,TRBJ2-1,TRBD2,CASSYSLAGGIDEQFF,TGTGCCAGCAGTTACTCGCTAGCGGGGGGAATAGATGAGCAGTTCTTC
TRBV19,13,-,TRBJ1-1,-,CASSTTGDTEAFF,TGTGCCAGTAGTACCACAGGTGACACTGAAGCTTTCTTT
TRBV4-3,14,-,TRBJ1-1,-,CASSQKHLNTEAFF,TGCGCCAGCAGCCAAAAACACCTGAACACTGAAGCTTTCTTT
TRBV29-1,13,-,TRBJ2-3,-,CSVEAGPADTQYF,TGCAGCGTTGAAGCTGGGCCCGCAGATACGCAGTATTTT
TRBV11-2,19,-,TRBJ2-1,TRBD1,CASSLGNPIQGGIDNEQFF,TGTGCCAGCAGCTTAGGTAACCCGATACAGGGGGGCATCGACAATGAGCAGTTCTTC
TRBV7-8,17,-,TRBJ2-4,TRBD1,CASSPKGTAIAKNIQYF,TGTGCCAGCAGCCCAAAGGGGACAGCAATAGCCAAAAACATTCAGTACTTC
TRBV12-5,14,-,TRBJ2-7,-,CASGLWRGNYEQYF,TGTGCTAGTGGTTTGTGGAGGGGTAACTACGAGCAGTACTTC
TRBV19,14,-,TRBJ1-5,-,CASSWTAPDQPQHF,TGTGCCAGTAGTTGGACAGCGCCGGACCAGCCCCAGCATTTT
TRBV11-3,18,-,TRBJ2-3,-,CASSLGRAWEIGTDTQYF,TGTGCCAGCAGCTTAGGGAGGGCCTGGGAAATAGGGACAGATACGCAGTATTTT
TRBV19,15,-,TRBJ1-5,-,CASLNLGASNQPQHF,TGTGCCAGTTTGAATTTAGGGGCTAGCAATCAGCCCCAGCATTTT
TRBV18,17,-,TRBJ2-6,TRBD1,CASSPGTGGSGANVLTF,TGTGCCAGCTCACCCGGGACAGGGGGGTCTGGGGCCAACGTCCTGACTTTC
TRBV18,12,-,TRBJ2-1,-,CASSPELPEQFF,TGTGCCAGCTCACCAGAGTTACCTGAGCAGTTCTTC
TRBV25-1,18,-,TRBJ2-5,TRBD2,CASSGGLAGAGGIETQYF,TGTGCCAGCTCAGGGGGGCTAGCGGGAGCCGGGGGCATAGAGACCCAGTACTTC
TRBV9,14,-,TRBJ2-4,-,CASSVGVAKNIQYF,TGTGCCAGCAGCGTCGGAGTAGCCAAAAACATTCAGTACTTC
TRBV7-9,14,-,TRBJ1-1,-,CASSLVGMNTEAFF,TGTGCCAGCAGCTTGGTCGGGATGAACACTGAAGCTTTCTTT
TRBV5-1,14,few,TRBJ1-2,TRBD1,CASSLDEGANGYTF,TGCGCCAGCAGCTTGGACGAGGGGGCTAATGGCTACACCTTC